This note documents a single T cell receptor (beta chain) sequence. The antigen is undetermined. This record belongs to a study of T-cell reconstitution after alpha-beta-depleted transplantation in children. Study observations and caveats: Reportedly, roughly two months post-transplant, alpha-beta T cells arose from several hundred expanded graft clones. A year had passed since transplant, and T-cell counts and diversity by then came mostly from newly produced T cells. Elevated TCRbeta diversity at day 60 was traced, in some patients, to surviving recipient T cells and thymic progenitors.

Unique molecular identifiers were used in preparing the TCRbeta library. TCRdb re-called the PCR reads with MiXCR, one entry per CDR3 protein. The sample has about 1,000,000 distinct CDR3 sequences; about 29% are singletons. CDR3 length: 14 amino acids. V lost 8 bases to trimming and J lost 0 bases, with 12 bases between them. Sequenced material: PBMCs, mostly from graft donor cells, taken 360 days after TCRalphabeta/CD19-depleted stem cell transplant. The rearrangement links TRBV12-3 or TRBV12-4 to TRBJ2-3; D unresolved. This clonotype originated in a boy in the first two years of life who had a stem cell transplant for SCID, so the T cells may come from the graft donor. The CDR3 bases are TGTGCCAGCCCCAGGAGTCCTAGCACAGATACGCAGTATTTT. Protein product: CASPRSPSTDTQYF.